Sequencing of this T cell receptor beta chain was carried out in a study of blood T cells in healthy people across ages. Study observations and caveats: Per million T cells, TCR beta diversity dropped roughly linearly as age increased.

In its sample, this clonotype was seen a few times. Its specificity is not known. The use of a sample-barcoded 5' primer and a J-beta primer mix characterized a second PCR of about 7 to 12 cycles. TCRdb processed the 5' RACE reads anew with MiXCR; each CDR3 protein has one entry. Altogether 1 million to 1.2 million distinct CDR3 sequences are present, around two fifths being singletons, with the ten largest covering around 14%. With 8 bases removed from V and 4 bases from J, the gap between germline ends came to 9 bases. The length of the CDR3 is 12 residues. From germline, CDR1 is SEHNR and CDR2 FQNEAQ (reference sequence).

The sequence derives from a man aged 18 to 30 in good health. The sequencing sample was made of blood. The rearrangement uses TRBV7-9 and TRBJ1-5; no clear D gene. The CDR3: CASAIENQPQHF. CDR3 nucleotide sequence: TGTGCCAGCGCCATTGAGAATCAGCCCCAGCATTTT.